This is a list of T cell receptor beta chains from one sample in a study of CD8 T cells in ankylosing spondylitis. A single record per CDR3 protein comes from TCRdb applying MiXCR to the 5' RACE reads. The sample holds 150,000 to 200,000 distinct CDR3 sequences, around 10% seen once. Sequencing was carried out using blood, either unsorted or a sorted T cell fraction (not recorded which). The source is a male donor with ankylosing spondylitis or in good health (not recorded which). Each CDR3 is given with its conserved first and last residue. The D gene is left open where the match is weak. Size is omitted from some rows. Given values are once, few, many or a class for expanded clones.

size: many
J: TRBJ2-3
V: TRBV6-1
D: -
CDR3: CASSAGLGGDTQYF
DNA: TGTGCCAGCAGTGCGGGCCTAGGTGGAGATACGCAGTATTTT

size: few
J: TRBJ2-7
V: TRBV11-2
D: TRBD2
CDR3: CASSGGRGLSYEQYF
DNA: TGTGCCAGCAGCGGAGGGAGGGGCCTCTCCTACGAGCAGTACTTC

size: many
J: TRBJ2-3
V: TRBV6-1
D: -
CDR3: CATTGTTNNRVHHF
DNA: TGTGCCACCACGGGGACAACCAACAACCGGGTCCACCATTTT

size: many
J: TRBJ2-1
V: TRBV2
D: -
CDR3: CASHRGPNNEQFF
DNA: TGTGCCAGCCACCGCGGGCCCAACAATGAGCAGTTCTTC

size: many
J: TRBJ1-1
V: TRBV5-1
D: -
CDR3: CASSLPGANTEAFF
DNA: TGTGCCAGCAGTTTACCAGGGGCGAACACTGAAGCTTTCTTT

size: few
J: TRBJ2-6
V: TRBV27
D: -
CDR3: CASSLYRGVKVSGANVLTF
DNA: TGTGCCAGCAGTTTATACAGAGGGGTAAAGGTCTCTGGGGCCAACGTCCTGACTTTC

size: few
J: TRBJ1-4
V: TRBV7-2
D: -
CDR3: CASSLSSHRLTNEKLFF
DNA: TGTGCCAGCAGCTTATCCTCTCACAGACTAACTAATGAAAAACTGTTTTTT

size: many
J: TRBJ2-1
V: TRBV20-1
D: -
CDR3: CSAPVGGSTYNEQFF
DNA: TGCAGTGCCCCCGTCGGTGGGAGCACCTACAATGAGCAGTTCTTC

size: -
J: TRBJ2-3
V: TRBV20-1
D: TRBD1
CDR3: CSAGPPTGDVFSDTQYF
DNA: TGCAGTGCTGGACCCCCCACAGGGGACGTCTTCTCAGATACGCAGTATTTT

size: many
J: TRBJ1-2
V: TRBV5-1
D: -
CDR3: CASSIDSNYGYTF
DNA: TGCGCCAGCAGCATAGACTCTAACTATGGCTACACCTTC